What follows are 23 T cell receptor beta chains derived from one specimen sequenced in a study of human T cells and chemical hapten exposure. From the RACE reads, TCRdb called clonotypes with MiXCR, one entry per CDR3 protein. The repertoire holds some 110,000 distinct CDR3 sequences, with approximately 11% as singletons. Regarding time point: patch test 3, about 24 weeks after DPC sensitization. Specified treatment: therapeutic diphenylcyclopropenone sensitization with weekly scalp DPC. The specimen was whole blood, collected in connection with sensitization to the hapten diphenylcyclopropenone (DPC). Every receptor here comes from a woman in her fifties or sixties with alopecia areata. Some clones in this sample may be carry-over from other donors' samples.

This clonotype was found a few times. The V and J genes are TRBV24-1 and TRBJ2-7, with D possibly being TRBD2 (6 bases). The germline V and J ends were trimmed by 0 bases and 1 base, with 9 bases remaining between them. The CDR3 totals 15 residues. Germline V gene sequence: CDR1 KGHDR, CDR2 SFDVKD. The CDR3 reads CATSDLVGGSYEQYF. In DNA, the CDR3 is TGTGCCACCAGTGATTTGGTGGGGGGTTCCTACGAGCAGTACTTC.

The V gene is TRBV10-3, the J gene TRBJ2-1; 10 positions match TRBD1. V shed 6 bases, J shed 5 bases, and the junction held 1 base outside the gene matches. The CDR3 has 13 amino acids. Looked up from germline, CDR1 is ENHRY and CDR2 is SYGVKD. For the CDR3, the DNA is TGTGCCATCAGCGGGACAGGGGACAATGAGCAGTTCTTC. It is translated as CAISGTGDNEQFF.

This clonotype was picked up a small number of times. The chain links TRBV12-3 or TRBV12-4 to TRBJ2-1; no definite D call. This CDR3 comprises 14 residues. The germline V and J ends were trimmed by 0 bases and 7 bases, with 10 bases remaining between them. CDR3 in DNA: TGTGCCAGCAGTTTAGCTCAGAAGGCTAATGAGCAGTTCTTC. Residues: CASSLAQKANEQFF.

This clonotype has more than one count but fewer than ten. This sequence joins TRBV15 and TRBJ2-3, with D perhaps assigned TRBD1 or TRBD2 (6 bases each). Looked up from germline, CDR1 is LNHNV and CDR2 is YYDKDF (reference sequence). Trimming stripped 7 bases from V and 6 bases from J, with 14 bases between. There are 13 residues in the CDR3. The CDR3 loop reads CATTGAVADTQYF. The CDR3 DNA reads TGTGCCACCACGGGGGCTGTAGCGGATACGCAGTATTTT.

J is TRBJ1-3 and V is TRBV29-1; TRBD1 is a possible D gene (5 bases). The V end lost 1 base, the J end lost 0 bases, and 10 bases lay between the germline ends. The V gene's germline CDR1 is SQVTM and CDR2 ANQGSEA. The CDR3 spans 15 residues. The CDR3 DNA reads as TGCAGCGTTGAAGGGGCAGGGAGCTCTGGAAACACCATATATTTT. This gives the protein CSVEGAGSSGNTIYF.

This clonotype appeared a few times. This chain links TRBV7-2 with TRBJ2-1; TRBD1 aligns across 9 bases. With V trimmed by 8 bases and J by 4 bases, 9 bases remained unmatched. Germline CDR1 SGHTA, CDR2 FQGNSA. CDR3 size: 15 residues. The CDR3 spells CASGKLDRGYNEQFF. The DNA for the CDR3 is TGTGCCAGCGGAAAACTGGACAGGGGTTACAATGAGCAGTTCTTC.

This clonotype was seen many times. The chain links TRBV6-2 or TRBV6-3 to TRBJ2-7; the match to TRBD2 covers 15 bases. The germline CDR1 and CDR2 sequences are MNHEY and SVGEGT. V lost 4 bases and J lost 3; bases outside the gene matches: 7. This CDR3 comprises 17 residues. The CDR3 here is CASSSLGLAGGYYEQYF. DNA of the CDR3: TGTGCCAGCAGTTCCTTGGGACTAGCGGGAGGCTACTACGAGCAGTACTTC.

This clonotype showed up just a few times. The chain couples TRBV5-1 to TRBJ2-7, with no clear D. The CDR3 is 13 residues long. Germline CDR1 and CDR2: SGHRS and YFSETQ. The V gene lost 0 bases and the J gene lost 2 bases, with 6 bases spanning the gap. CDR3: CASSLGWPYEQYF. In DNA, the CDR3 is TGCGCCAGCAGCTTGGGCTGGCCCTACGAGCAGTACTTC.

This clonotype showed up many times. V and J are TRBV28 and TRBJ1-1; D ambiguous. Trimming shortened V by 6 bases and J by 4 bases, and 9 bases separated the two germline ends. The CDR3 spans 12 residues. Germline lookup yields CDR1 MDHEN and CDR2 SYDVKM. The DNA of the CDR3 is TGTGCCAGCAGCTTAGAGGGCACTGAAGCTTTCTTT. Its translation is CASSLEGTEAFF. The full variable domain, its missing parts supplied by reference TRBV28 and TRBJ1-1, is DVKVTQSSRYLVKRTGEKVFLECVQDMDHENMFWYRQDPGLGLRLIYFSYDVKMKEKGDIPEGYSVSREKKERFSLILESASTNQTSMYLCASSLEGTEAFFGQGTRLTVV.

Details on this clonotype: One end of the junction fails to match germline, which may point to a read error. The chain couples TRBV19 to TRBJ2-7; 8 bases line up with TRBD2. Germline CDR1 and CDR2: LNHDA and SQIVND (reference sequence). The CDR3 has 14 residues. This CDR3 is CASSGGGNSDEQYF. The CDR3, as DNA: TGTGCCAGTAGCGGCGGGGGGAACTCCGACGAGCAGTACTTC.

The chain has TRBV5-6 and TRBJ2-5; 12 nucleotides agree with TRBD2. Germline V lookup: CDR1 SGHDT, CDR2 YYEEEE. The length of the CDR3 is 16 residues. The V gene end was trimmed by 3 bases and the J gene end by 5 bases; junction bases not matched to a gene: 8. The CDR3 DNA reads as TGTGCCAGCAGCTCTCGACTAGCGGGAGTCAGGGAGACCCAGTACTTC. This codes for CASSSRLAGVRETQYF. Variable domain in full (rest from reference TRBV5-6 and TRBJ2-5): DAGVTQSPTHLIKTRGQQVTLRCSPKSGHDTVSWYQQALGQGPQFIFQYYEEEERQRGNFPDRFSGHQFPNYSSELNVNALLLGDSALYLCASSSRLAGVRETQYFGPGTRLLVL.

CDR3 nucleotides: TGCGCCAGCAGCTTGGCCCCGAACACTGAAGCTTTCTTT. Protein product: CASSLAPNTEAFF. The chain carries TRBV5-1 and TRBJ1-1; no clear D gene. There are 13 residues in the CDR3. The V gene lost 0 bases and the J gene lost 1 base, with 4 bases spanning the gap. The V gene's germline CDR1 is SGHRS and CDR2 YFSETQ.

This chain connects TRBV27 to TRBJ2-7; TRBD2 matches 9 bases. V was clipped by 2 bases and J by 3 bases; unmatched bases: 2. Germline V CDR1 and CDR2: MNHEY, SMNVEV (reference sequence). This CDR3 spans 14 amino acids. CDR3 nucleotide sequence: TGTGCCAGCAGTTTAAGGCGGGAGGGCTACGAGCAGTACTTC. It specifies CASSLRREGYEQYF.

Ten or more counts support this clonotype. This chain links TRBV29-1 with TRBJ2-3; 13 positions agree with TRBD2. Germline CDR1 and CDR2: SQVTM and ANQGSEA. V lost 3 bases, J lost 0 bases, and 12 bases stayed unmatched. This CDR3 is 19 amino acids long. DNA of the CDR3: TGCAGCGTTGATACCCTCCTGACTAGCGGGGGGTTAAGCACAGATACGCAGTATTTT. This translates into CSVDTLLTSGGLSTDTQYF.

The rearrangement links TRBV3-1 to TRBJ2-1; possibly TRBD2 for D (5 bases). The V and J ends lost 7 bases and 8 bases respectively, with 18 bases between them. CDR3 length equals 14 residues. From germline, CDR1 is LGHDT and CDR2 YNNKEL (reference sequence). The CDR3 DNA sequence: TGTGCCAGCACCCGGAGGATAGGTGGAGATGAGCAGTTCTTC. It specifies CASTRRIGGDEQFF.

This chain links TRBV28 with TRBJ2-3, with 9 bases aligning to TRBD1. This CDR3 has 13 residues. Per the germline V gene, CDR1 is MDHEN and CDR2 is SYDVKM. V lost 6 bases to trimming and J lost 7 bases; unmatched junction nucleotides: 5. CDR3 region: CASRKQGANTQYF. The CDR3 nucleotides read TGTGCCAGCAGAAAACAGGGGGCGAATACGCAGTATTTT.

This sequence joins TRBV18 and TRBJ2-5; D gene ambiguous. The ends were cut back, 3 bases at V and 4 bases at J, with 15 bases in the middle. CDR1 and CDR2 from the germline V gene are KGHSH and LQKENI. CDR3 length: 15 residues. The CDR3 loop reads CASSPRPGNRETQYF. The CDR3 bases are TGTGCCAGCTCACCTCGGCCAGGCAATAGAGAGACCCAGTACTTC.

This clonotype has a count of ten or more. The chain employs TRBV12-3 or TRBV12-4 and TRBJ2-4; 10 bases line up with TRBD2. The junction had 14 bases not matched to a gene; V was cut back by 3 bases and J by 0 bases. CDR3 size: 20 residues. The CDR3, as DNA: TGTGCCAGCAGTTTCCCTCGGACTAGCGGCCTTACCCTAGCCAAAAACATTCAGTACTTC. It encodes CASSFPRTSGLTLAKNIQYF.

This clonotype showed up many times. This rearrangement joins TRBV28 to TRBJ2-7; no firm D call. Trimming pared 3 bases from V and 10 bases from J, leaving 10 bases between. CDR3 size: 11 residues. Germline V CDR1 and CDR2: MDHEN, SYDVKM. For the CDR3, the DNA is TGTGCCAGCAGTTTCGGATCCCTACAGTACTTC. Its protein product is CASSFGSLQYF.

This clonotype came up a few times. V usage is TRBV24-1 and J usage is TRBJ2-1, with D hard to call. Trimming stripped 8 bases from V and 8 bases from J, with 15 bases between. This CDR3 has 13 residues. Germline CDR1 reads KGHDR; CDR2 reads SFDVKD. CDR3 residues: CATTPSATHEQFF. The CDR3 region has the DNA TGTGCCACCACCCCTAGTGCGACCCATGAGCAGTTCTTC.

This clonotype was detected only once. The chain is built from TRBV6-2 or TRBV6-3 and TRBJ2-7, with 9 bases that match TRBD1. Trimming removed 6 bases from V and 3 bases from J; junction bases left unmatched: 6. The CDR3 totals 14 residues. CDR1 MNHEY and CDR2 SVGEGT come from the germline V gene. CDR3 in amino acids: CASSYKTGGYEQYF. CDR3 DNA: TGTGCCAGCAGCTACAAGACAGGGGGCTACGAGCAGTACTTC.

This rearrangement joins TRBV20-1 to TRBJ2-3, with 10 bases fitting TRBD2. V dropped 8 bases and J dropped 2; count of bases not matched to a gene: 4. This CDR3 is 13 amino acids long. Germline CDR1 reads DFQATT; CDR2 reads SNEGSKA (reference sequence). CDR3 region: CSSGLANTDTQYF. The CDR3 DNA reads as TGCAGTTCGGGACTAGCGAACACAGATACGCAGTATTTT.

A few counts support this clonotype. V is TRBV12-3 or TRBV12-4 and J is TRBJ1-3; D is unclear. The CDR3 extends over 14 amino acids. V lost 3 bases and J 4 bases, leaving 10 bases between the germline ends. The CDR3 spells CASSLRSSGNTIYF. The CDR3, as DNA: TGTGCCAGCAGTTTGAGGTCCTCAGGAAACACCATATATTTT.